This T cell receptor beta chain was observed in a study of response to subunit inactivated influenza vaccine. This clonotype was counted ten times or more. V lost 10 bases, J lost 0 bases, and 15 bases lay in between. CDR3 length equals 15 residues. TCRdb re-called the RT-PCR reads through MiXCR, storing one row per CDR3 protein. The data show around 600,000 distinct CDR3 sequences, with approximately 10% seen just once and 8% to 13% held by the top ten. These data are also associated with another study on T cells expressing NK-cell markers. That source adds: Synthesis of TCR beta cDNA relied on 5'RACE template switching carrying UMIs. CD8+ T cells in over 5 donors included dominant NKG2C+ clonotypes at about 1.0-8%. Certain NKG2C+ T cell clones were expanded, and their HCMV specificity remained unclear.

The clonotype was recovered from a man over 45 who received an inactivated influenza vaccine. The rearrangement uses TRBV12-3 or TRBV12-4 and TRBJ2-2, with D uncertain. Here the sequenced sample was PBMCs from blood, taken on the day of vaccination. The CDR3 DNA is TGTGCCACTGCCGCTCGGCTAACGAACACCGGGGAGCTGTTTTTT. It yields the protein CATAARLTNTGELFF.